A single sample is the source of the 7 T cell receptor beta chains below, sequenced in a study of technical replicates of blood from a handful of donors. The method was immunoSEQ multiplex PCR; TCRdb's version includes in-frame clones alone and lacks a portion of them. The data hold about 98,000 clones, with more than 90% observed a single time. What was sequenced was T cells isolated from PBMCs. The receptors stem from a human donor in good health.

Written as DNA, the CDR3 is TGTGCCAGCAGTGAATTTGGGAGTGACTATGGCTACACCTTC. It specifies CASSEFGSDYGYTF. The chain recombines TRBV2 with TRBJ1-2; D uncertain. In germline, CDR1 is SNHLY, CDR2 FYNNEI. V shed 2 bases and J shed 3 bases, with 10 bases lying between them. The CDR3 extends over 14 amino acids.

The chain couples TRBV19 to TRBJ2-7; D perhaps matches TRBD1 (5 bases). The CDR3 consists of 13 residues. V was trimmed by 4 bases and J by 5 bases, leaving 12 bases between them. Looked up from germline, CDR1 is LNHDA and CDR2 is SQIVND (reference sequence). The CDR3 coding sequence is TGTGCCAGTAGTAAGGGGTACACGGACGAGCAGTACTTC. Protein sequence: CASSKGYTDEQYF.

This clone was observed once. J is TRBJ2-7 and V is TRBV7-7; the match to TRBD2 covers 8 bases. Per germline, CDR1 SSHAT and CDR2 FNYEAQ (reference sequence). After removal of 6 bases from V and 5 bases from J, the junction contained 12 bases not matched to a gene. The CDR3 spans 15 residues. CDR3 loop: CASSQTDGGDHEQYF. In nucleotides, the CDR3 is TGTGCCAGCAGTCAAACCGACGGGGGGGACCACGAGCAGTACTTC.

V usage is TRBV18 and J usage is TRBJ1-1, with 8 bases fitting TRBD1. This CDR3 is 14 amino acids long. Germline-derived CDR1 and CDR2 are KGHSH and LQKENI. The junction had 8 bases not matched to a gene; V was cut back by 8 bases and J by 3 bases. The CDR3 loop reads CASDNQQGDTEAFF. CDR3 nucleotide sequence: TGTGCCAGCGACAACCAACAGGGGGACACTGAAGCTTTCTTT.

The table lists this clone with a few counts. This chain links TRBV7-3 with TRBJ2-2; perhaps TRBD1 as D (5 bases). Deletions cut 1 base from V and 4 bases from J, with 16 bases between. In germline, CDR1 is SGHTA, CDR2 FQGTGA. The CDR3 has 17 amino acids. CDR3 coding DNA: TGTGCCAGCAGCTTAAATCCAGGGCCTCTGATCACCGGGGAGCTGTTTTTT. Encoded protein: CASSLNPGPLITGELFF.

This rearrangement joins TRBV27 to TRBJ2-2, with TRBD1 matching over 7 bases. V shed 5 bases, J shed 6 bases, and the junction held 9 bases outside the gene matches. This CDR3 is built from 15 residues. Germline CDR1 reads MNHEY; CDR2 reads SMNVEV (reference sequence). The DNA of the CDR3 is TGTGCCAGCAGTGCCCGGGACAGCCCTCCCGGGGAGCTGTTTTTT. As protein: CASSARDSPPGELFF.

Only one count was recorded for this clone. The chain joins TRBV5-1 to TRBJ1-5; 8 nucleotides agree with TRBD1. Trimming at V came to 4 bases and at J to 5 bases, leaving 2 bases not matched to a gene. The CDR3 is 13 residues long. Germline V gene data show CDR1 as SGHRS and CDR2 as YFSETQ. The CDR3 is CASSETGDQPQHF. The CDR3 nucleotides are TGCGCCAGCAGCGAGACAGGGGATCAGCCCCAGCATTTT.